This TCR beta chain was observed in a study of molecular identifiers for immune sequencing clone quantification. Study findings and constraints: Over 99% of effector molecules, but under 1% in naive cells, were held by clones with more than 20 RNA copies.

This clonotype was seen more than once but under ten times. Its specificity is not known. Trimming removed 3 bases from V and 5 bases from J; junction bases left unmatched: 9. The CDR3 consists of 15 residues. Germline V gene data show CDR1 as SGDLS and CDR2 as YYNGEE. A single record per CDR3 protein comes from TCRdb applying MiXCR to the PCR reads. Of approximately 90,000 distinct CDR3 sequences in the sample, 24% are singletons; the top ten hold approximately 0.91%. Naive CD8 T cells were FACS-sorted by CD8+CD4-CCR7+CD45RA+ markers. The source is a human donor in good health. Some libraries in this study had Jurkat cell RNA spiked in. Sequenced material: naive CD8+ T cells from blood, with Jurkat cell RNA spiked in. Subset given: FACS-sorted CD8+CD4-CCR7+CD45RA+ naive T cells. The genes are TRBV9 and TRBJ2-7; the match to TRBD2 covers 9 bases. The DNA of the CDR3 is TGTGCCAGCAGCGGCCCCGGGACTAGCCACCACGAGCAGTACTTC. It codes for CASSGPGTSHHEQYF. Full variable domain (rest looked up from reference TRBV9 and TRBJ2-7): DSGVTQTPKHLITATGQRVTLRCSPRSGDLSVYWYQQSLDQGLQFLIQYYNGEERAKGNILERFSAQQFPDLHSELNLSSLELGDSALYFCASSGPGTSHHEQYFGPGTRLTVT.